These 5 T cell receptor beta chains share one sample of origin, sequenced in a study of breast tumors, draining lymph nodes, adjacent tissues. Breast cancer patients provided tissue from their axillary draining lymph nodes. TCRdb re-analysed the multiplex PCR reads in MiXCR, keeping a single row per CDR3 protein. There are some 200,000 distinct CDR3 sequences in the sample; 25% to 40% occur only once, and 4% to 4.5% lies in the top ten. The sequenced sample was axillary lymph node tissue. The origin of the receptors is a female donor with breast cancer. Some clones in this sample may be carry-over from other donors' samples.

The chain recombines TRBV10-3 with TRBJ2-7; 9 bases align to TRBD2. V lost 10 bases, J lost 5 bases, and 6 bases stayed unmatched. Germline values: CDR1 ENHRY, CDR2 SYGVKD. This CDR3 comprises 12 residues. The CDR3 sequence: CASSSGAHEQYF. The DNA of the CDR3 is TGTGCCAGTTCTAGCGGGGCCCACGAGCAGTACTTC.

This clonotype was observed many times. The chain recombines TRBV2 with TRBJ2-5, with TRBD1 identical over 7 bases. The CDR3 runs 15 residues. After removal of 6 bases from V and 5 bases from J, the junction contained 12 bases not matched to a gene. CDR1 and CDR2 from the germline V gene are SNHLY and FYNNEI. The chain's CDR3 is CASRPTTARGETQYF. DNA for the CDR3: TGTGCCAGCAGGCCAACTACTGCCAGGGGGGAGACCCAGTACTTC.

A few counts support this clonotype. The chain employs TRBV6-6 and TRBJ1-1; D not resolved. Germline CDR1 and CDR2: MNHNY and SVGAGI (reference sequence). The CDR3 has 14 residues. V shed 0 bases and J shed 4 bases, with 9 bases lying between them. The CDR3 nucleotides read TGTGCCAGCAGTTACTCCGGCAGTAGCACTGAAGCTTTCTTT. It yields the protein CASSYSGSSTEAFF.

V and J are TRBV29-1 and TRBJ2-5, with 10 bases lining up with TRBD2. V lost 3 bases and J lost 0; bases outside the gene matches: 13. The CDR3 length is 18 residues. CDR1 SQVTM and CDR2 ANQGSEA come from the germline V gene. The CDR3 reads CSVELGWLAGDNQETQYF. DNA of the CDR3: TGCAGCGTTGAGTTGGGGTGGCTAGCGGGGGACAACCAAGAGACCCAGTACTTC.

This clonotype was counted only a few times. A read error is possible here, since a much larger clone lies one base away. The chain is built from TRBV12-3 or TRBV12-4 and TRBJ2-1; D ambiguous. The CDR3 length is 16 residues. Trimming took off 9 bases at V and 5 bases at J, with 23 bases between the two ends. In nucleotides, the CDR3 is TGTGCCAGAAGTCACGTAAGGGATGCGACGGACAATGAGCAGTTCTTC. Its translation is CARSHVRDATDNEQFF.